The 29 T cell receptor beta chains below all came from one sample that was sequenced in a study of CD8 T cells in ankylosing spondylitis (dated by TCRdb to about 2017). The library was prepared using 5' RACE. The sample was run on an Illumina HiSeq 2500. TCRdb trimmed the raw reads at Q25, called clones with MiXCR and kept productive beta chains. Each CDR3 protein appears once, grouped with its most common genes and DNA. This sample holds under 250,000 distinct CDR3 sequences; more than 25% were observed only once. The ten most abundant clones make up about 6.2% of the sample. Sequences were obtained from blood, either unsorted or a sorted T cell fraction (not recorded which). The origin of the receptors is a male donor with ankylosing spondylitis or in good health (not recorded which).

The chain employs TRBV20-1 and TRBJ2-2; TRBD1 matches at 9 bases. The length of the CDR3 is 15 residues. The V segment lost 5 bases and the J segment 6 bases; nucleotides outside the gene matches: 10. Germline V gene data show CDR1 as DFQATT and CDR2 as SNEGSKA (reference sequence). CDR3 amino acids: CSARTGVFEAGELFF. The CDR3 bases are TGCAGTGCTCGGACAGGGGTGTTTGAGGCCGGGGAGCTGTTTTTT.

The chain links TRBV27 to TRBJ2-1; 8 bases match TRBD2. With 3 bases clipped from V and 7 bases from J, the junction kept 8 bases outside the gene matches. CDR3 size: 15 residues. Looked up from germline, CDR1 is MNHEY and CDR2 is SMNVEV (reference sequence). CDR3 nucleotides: TGTGCCAGCAGTTTCCCCGGGAGGGCCCGGAATGAGCAGTTCTTC. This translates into CASSFPGRARNEQFF.

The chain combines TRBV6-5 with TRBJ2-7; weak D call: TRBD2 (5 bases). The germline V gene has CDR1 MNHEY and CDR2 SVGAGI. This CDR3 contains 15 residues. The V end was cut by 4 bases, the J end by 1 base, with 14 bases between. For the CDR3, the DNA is TGTGCCAGCAGTTCCTCTCCCGGCGGGTCCTACGAGCAGTACTTC. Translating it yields CASSSSPGGSYEQYF.

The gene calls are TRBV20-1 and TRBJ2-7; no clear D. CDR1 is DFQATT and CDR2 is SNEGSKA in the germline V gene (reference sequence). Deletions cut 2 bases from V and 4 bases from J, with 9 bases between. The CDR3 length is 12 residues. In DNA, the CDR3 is TGCAGTGCTAGACTTGACGGTTACGAGCAGTACTTC. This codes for CSARLDGYEQYF.

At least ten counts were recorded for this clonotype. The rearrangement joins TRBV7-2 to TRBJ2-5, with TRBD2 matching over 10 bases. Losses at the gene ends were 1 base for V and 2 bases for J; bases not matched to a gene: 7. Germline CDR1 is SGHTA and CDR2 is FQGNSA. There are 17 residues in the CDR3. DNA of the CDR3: TGTGCCAGCAGCTTAGTCCCGACTAGCGGGTTACAAGAGACCCAGTACTTC. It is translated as CASSLVPTSGLQETQYF. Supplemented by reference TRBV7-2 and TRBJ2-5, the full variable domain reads GAGVSQSPSNKVTEKGKDVELRCDPISGHTALYWYRQSLGQGLEFLIYFQGNSAPDKSGLPSDRFSAERTGGSVSTLTIQRTQQEDSAVYLCASSLVPTSGLQETQYFGPGTRLLVL.

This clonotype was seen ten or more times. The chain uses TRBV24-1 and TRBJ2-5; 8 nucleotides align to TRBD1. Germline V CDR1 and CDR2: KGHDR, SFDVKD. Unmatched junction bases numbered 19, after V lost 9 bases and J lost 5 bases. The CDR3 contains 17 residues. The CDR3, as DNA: TGTGCCACCTCCCAAGGACAGGGTGGGGGAGACGGGGAGACCCAGTACTTC. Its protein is CATSQGQGGGDGETQYF.

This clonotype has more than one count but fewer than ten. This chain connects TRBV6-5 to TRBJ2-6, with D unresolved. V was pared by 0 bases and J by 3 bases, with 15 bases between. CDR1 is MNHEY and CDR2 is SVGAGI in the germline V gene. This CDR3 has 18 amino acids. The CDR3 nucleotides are TGTGCCAGCAGTTACTCTCCCCCCGGCGGTGGTGGGGCCAACGTCCTGACTTTC. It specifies CASSYSPPGGGGANVLTF.

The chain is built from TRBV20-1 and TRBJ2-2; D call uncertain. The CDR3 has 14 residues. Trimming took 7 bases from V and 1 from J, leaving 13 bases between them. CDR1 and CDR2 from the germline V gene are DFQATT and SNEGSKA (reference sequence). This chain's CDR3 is CSVPGPKNTGELFF. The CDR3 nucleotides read TGCAGTGTACCAGGACCAAAGAACACCGGGGAGCTGTTTTTT.

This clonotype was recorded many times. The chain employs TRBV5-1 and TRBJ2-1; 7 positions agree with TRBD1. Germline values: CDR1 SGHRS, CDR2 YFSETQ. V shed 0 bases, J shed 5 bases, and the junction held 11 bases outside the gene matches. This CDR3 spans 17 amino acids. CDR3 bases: TGCGCCAGCAGCTTGGTCCCCCGGGACAGAACAAACAATGAGCAGTTCTTC. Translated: CASSLVPRDRTNNEQFF.

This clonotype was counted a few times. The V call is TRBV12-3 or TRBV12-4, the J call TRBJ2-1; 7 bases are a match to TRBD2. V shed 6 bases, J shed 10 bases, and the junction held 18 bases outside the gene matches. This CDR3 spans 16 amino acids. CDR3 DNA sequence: TGTGCCAGCAGGTCAGGGCTAGCGGTCTCCCAGGGCGAGCAGTTCTTC. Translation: CASRSGLAVSQGEQFF.

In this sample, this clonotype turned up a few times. The DNA of the CDR3 is TGCAGCGTTGGGACTAGTCGGATGGAGACCCAGTACTTC. Translation: CSVGTSRMETQYF. The chain recombines TRBV29-1 with TRBJ2-5; 7 nucleotides align to TRBD2. The CDR3 totals 13 residues. With V trimmed by 4 bases and J by 5 bases, 7 bases remained unmatched. The germline CDR1 and CDR2 sequences are SQVTM and ANQGSEA.

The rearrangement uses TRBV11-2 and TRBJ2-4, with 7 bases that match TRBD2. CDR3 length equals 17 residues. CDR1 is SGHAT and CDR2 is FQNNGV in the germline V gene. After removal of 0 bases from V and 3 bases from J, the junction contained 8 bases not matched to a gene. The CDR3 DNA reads TGTGCCAGCAGCTTAGATTCGCGGGAGTGGGGCAAAAACATTCAGTACTTC. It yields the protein CASSLDSREWGKNIQYF.

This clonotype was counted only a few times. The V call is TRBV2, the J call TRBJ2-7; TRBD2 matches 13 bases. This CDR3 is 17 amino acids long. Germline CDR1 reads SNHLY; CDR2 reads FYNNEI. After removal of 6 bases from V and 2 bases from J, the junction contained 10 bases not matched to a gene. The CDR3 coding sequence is TGTGCCAGCAGCCACTGGACTAGCGGGAGCGCCACCTACGAGCAGTACTTC. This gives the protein CASSHWTSGSATYEQYF. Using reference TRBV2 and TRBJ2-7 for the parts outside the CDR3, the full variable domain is EPEVTQTPSHQVTQMGQEVILRCVPISNHLYFYWYRQILGQKVEFLVSFYNNEISEKSEIFDDQFSVERPDGSNFTLKIRSTKLEDSAMYFCASSHWTSGSATYEQYFGPGTRLTVT.

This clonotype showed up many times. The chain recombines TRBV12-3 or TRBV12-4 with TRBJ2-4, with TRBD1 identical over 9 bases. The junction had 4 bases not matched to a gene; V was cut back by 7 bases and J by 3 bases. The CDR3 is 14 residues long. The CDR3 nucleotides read TGTGCCAGCACCAAGGACAGGGGCAAAAACATTCAGTACTTC. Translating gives CASTKDRGKNIQYF.

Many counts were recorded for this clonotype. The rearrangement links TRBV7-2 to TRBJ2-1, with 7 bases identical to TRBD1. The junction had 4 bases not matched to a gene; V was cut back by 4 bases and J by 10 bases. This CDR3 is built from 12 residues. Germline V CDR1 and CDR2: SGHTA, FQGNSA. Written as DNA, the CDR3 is TGTGCCAGCAGCTCCGGGACAGCAGAGCAGTTCTTC. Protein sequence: CASSSGTAEQFF.

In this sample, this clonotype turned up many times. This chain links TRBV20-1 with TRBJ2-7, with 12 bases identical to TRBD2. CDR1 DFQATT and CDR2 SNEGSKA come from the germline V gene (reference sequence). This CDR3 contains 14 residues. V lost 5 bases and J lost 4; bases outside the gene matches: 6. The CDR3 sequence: CSARRLAGEYEQYF. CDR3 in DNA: TGCAGTGCTCGGAGACTAGCGGGGGAGTACGAGCAGTACTTC.

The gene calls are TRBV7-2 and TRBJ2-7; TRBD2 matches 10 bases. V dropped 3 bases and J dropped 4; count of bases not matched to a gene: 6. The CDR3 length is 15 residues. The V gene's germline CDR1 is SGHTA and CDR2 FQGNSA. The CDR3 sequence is CASSLPGLATYEQYF. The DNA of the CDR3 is TGTGCCAGCAGCTTGCCGGGACTAGCGACATACGAGCAGTACTTC.

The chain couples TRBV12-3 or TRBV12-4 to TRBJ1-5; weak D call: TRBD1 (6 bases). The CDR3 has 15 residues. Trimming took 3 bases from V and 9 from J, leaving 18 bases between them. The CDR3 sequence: CASSFTIGQSGPQHF. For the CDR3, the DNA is TGTGCCAGCAGTTTTACGATAGGACAGTCAGGGCCCCAGCATTTT.

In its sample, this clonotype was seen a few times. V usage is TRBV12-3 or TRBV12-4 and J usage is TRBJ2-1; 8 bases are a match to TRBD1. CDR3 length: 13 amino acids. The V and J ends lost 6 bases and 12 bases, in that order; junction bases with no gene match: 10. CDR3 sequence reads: CASRSRTGGRQFF. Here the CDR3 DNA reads TGTGCCAGCAGAAGTAGAACAGGGGGTCGGCAGTTCTTC.

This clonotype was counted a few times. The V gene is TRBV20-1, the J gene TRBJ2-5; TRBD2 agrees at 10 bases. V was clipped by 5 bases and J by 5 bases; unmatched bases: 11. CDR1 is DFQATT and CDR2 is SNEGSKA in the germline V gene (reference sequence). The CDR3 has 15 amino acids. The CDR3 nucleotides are TGCAGTGCTCCTGAAAGCGGGAGGGGGCTCGAGACCCAGTACTTC. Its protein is CSAPESGRGLETQYF.

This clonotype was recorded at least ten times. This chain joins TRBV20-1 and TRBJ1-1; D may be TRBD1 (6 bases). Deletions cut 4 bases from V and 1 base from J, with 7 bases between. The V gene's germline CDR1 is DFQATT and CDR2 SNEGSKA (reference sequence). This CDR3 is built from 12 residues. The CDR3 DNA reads TGCAGTGCTAAACAGGGGAACACTGAAGCTTTCTTT. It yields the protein CSAKQGNTEAFF.

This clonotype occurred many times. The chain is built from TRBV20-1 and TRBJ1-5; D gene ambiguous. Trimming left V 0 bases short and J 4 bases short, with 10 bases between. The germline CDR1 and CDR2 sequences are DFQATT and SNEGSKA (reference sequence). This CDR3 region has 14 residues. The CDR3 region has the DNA TGCAGTGCTAGAGATCGGGGTGGAAATCAGCCCCAGCATTTT. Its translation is CSARDRGGNQPQHF.

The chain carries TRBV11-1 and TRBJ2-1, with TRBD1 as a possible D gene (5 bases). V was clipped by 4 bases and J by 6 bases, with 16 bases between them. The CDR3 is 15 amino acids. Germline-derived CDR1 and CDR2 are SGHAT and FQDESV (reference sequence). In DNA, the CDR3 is TGTGCCAGCAGCTCGCTTGGGGCCAGCCTCAATGAGCAGTTCTTC. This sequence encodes CASSSLGASLNEQFF.

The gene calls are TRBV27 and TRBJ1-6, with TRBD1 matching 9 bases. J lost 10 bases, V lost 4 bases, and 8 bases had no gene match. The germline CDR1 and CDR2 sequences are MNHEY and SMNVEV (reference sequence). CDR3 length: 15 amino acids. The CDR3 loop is CASSSLGQGSSPLHF. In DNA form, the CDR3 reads TGTGCCAGCAGTTCCTTGGGACAGGGTAGCTCACCCCTCCACTTT.

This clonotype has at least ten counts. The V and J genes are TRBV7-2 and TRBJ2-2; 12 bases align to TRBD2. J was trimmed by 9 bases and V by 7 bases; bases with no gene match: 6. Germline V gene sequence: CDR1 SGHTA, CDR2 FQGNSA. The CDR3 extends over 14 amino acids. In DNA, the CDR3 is TGTGCCAGCATCAGGACTAGCGGGAACCGGGAGCTGTTTTTT. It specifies CASIRTSGNRELFF.

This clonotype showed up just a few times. CDR3 residues: CASSRPGDQETQYF. In DNA, the CDR3 is TGTGCCAGCAGTAGGCCGGGAGACCAAGAGACCCAGTACTTC. The rearrangement links TRBV6-2 or TRBV6-3 to TRBJ2-5; the D gene is possibly TRBD2 (6 bases). Trimming left V 5 bases short and J 0 bases short, with 10 bases between. Germline V CDR1 and CDR2: MNHEY, SVGEGT. This CDR3 contains 14 residues.

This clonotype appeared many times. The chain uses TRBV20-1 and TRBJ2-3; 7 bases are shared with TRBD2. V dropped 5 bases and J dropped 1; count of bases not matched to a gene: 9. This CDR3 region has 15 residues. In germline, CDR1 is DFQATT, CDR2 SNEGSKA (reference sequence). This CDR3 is CSADSGMFGTDTQYF. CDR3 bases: TGCAGTGCTGACAGCGGGATGTTCGGCACAGATACGCAGTATTTT.

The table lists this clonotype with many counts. CDR3 in amino acids: CASSYRGDEQYF. The CDR3 bases are TGTGCCAGCAGTTATAGGGGGGACGAGCAGTACTTC. The J gene is TRBJ2-7, the V gene TRBV6-5; D tentatively fits TRBD1 or TRBD2 (6 bases each). Germline-derived CDR1 and CDR2 are MNHEY and SVGAGI. The V and J ends lost 3 bases and 5 bases respectively, with 8 bases between them. The CDR3 length is 12 residues.

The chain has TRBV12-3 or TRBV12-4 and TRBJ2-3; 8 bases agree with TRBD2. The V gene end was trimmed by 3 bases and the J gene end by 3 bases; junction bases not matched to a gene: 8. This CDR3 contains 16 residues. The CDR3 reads CASSFMREASTDTQYF. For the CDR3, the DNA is TGTGCCAGCAGTTTTATGCGGGAGGCGTCAACAGATACGCAGTATTTT.